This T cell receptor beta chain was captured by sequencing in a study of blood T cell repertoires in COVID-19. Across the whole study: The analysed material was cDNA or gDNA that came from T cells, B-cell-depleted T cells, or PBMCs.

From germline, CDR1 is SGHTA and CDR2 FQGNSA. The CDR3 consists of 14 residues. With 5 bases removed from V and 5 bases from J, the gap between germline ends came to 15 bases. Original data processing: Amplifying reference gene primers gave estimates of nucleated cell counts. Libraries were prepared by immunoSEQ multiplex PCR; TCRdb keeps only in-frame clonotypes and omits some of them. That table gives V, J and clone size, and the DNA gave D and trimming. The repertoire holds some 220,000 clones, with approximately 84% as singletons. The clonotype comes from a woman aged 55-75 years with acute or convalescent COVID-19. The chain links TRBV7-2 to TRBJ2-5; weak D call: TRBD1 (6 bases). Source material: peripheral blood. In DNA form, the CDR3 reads TGTGCCAGCAGCCCTGGACAGCCCCCTGAGACCCAGTACTTC. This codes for CASSPGQPPETQYF. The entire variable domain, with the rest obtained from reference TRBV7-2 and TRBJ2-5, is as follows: GAGVSQSPSNKVTEKGKDVELRCDPISGHTALYWYRQSLGQGLEFLIYFQGNSAPDKSGLPSDRFSAERTGGSVSTLTIQRTQQEDSAVYLCASSPGQPPETQYFGPGTRLLVL.